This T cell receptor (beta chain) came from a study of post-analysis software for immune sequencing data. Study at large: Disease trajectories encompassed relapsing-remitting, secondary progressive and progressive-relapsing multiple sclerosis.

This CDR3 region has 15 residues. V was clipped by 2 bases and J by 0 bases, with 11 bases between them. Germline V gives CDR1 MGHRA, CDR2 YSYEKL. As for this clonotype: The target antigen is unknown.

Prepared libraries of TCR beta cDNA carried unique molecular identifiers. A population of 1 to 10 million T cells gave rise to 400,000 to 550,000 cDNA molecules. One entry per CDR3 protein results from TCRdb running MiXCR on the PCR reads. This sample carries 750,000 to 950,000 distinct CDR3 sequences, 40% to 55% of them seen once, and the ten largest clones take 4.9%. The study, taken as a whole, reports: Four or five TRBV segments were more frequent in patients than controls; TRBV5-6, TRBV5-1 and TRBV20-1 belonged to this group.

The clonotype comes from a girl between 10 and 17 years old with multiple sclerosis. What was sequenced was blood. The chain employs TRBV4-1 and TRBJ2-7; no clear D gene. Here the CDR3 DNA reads TGCGCCAGCAGCCAAAAAGCAGGAAGCTCCTACGAGCAGTACTTC. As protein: CASSQKAGSSYEQYF.